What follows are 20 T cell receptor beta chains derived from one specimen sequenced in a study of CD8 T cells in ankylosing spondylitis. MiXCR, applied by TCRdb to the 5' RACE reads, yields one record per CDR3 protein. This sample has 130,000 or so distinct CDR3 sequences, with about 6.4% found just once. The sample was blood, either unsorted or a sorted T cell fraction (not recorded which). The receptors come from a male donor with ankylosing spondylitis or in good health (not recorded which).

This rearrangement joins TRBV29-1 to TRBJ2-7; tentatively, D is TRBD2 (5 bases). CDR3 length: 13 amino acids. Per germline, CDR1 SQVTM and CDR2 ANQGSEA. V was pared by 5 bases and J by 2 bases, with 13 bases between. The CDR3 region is CSVSGILTYEQYF. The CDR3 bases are TGCAGCGTTTCCGGGATTCTAACCTACGAGCAGTACTTC.

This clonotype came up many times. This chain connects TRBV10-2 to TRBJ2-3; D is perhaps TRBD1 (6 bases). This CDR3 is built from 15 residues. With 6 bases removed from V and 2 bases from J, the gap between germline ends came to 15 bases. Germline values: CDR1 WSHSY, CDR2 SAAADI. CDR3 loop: CASRDSQGYTDTQYF. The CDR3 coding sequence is TGCGCCAGCAGGGACTCGCAGGGGTACACAGATACGCAGTATTTT.

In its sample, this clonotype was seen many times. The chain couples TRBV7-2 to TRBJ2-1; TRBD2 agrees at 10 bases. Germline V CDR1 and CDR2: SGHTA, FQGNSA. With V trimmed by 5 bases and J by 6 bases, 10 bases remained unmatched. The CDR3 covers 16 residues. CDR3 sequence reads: CASSTSGRALINEQFF. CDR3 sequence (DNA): TGTGCCAGCAGCACAAGCGGGAGGGCCCTCATCAATGAGCAGTTCTTC. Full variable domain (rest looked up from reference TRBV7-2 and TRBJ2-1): GAGVSQSPSNKVTEKGKDVELRCDPISGHTALYWYRQSLGQGLEFLIYFQGNSAPDKSGLPSDRFSAERTGGSVSTLTIQRTQQEDSAVYLCASSTSGRALINEQFFGPGTRLTVL.

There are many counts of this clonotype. The DNA for the CDR3 is TGTGCCAGCAGCACGGGACCGACTAATCAGCCCCAGCATTTT. Its protein is CASSTGPTNQPQHF. V is TRBV12-3 or TRBV12-4 and J is TRBJ1-5; D may be TRBD1 (5 bases). Trimming removed 6 bases from V and 4 bases from J, with 13 bases in between. The CDR3 sequence is 14 residues long.

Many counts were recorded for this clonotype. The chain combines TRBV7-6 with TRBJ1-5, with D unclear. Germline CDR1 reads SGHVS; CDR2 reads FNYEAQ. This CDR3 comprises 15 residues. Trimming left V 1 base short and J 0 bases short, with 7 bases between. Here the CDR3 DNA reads TGTGCCAGCAGCTTAGGTCACTATAGCAATCAGCCCCAGCATTTT. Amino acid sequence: CASSLGHYSNQPQHF.

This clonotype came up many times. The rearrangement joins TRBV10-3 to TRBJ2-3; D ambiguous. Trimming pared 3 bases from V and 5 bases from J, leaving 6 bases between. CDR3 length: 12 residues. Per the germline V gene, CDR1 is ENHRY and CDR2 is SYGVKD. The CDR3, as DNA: TGTGCCATCAGTGATGGTGAAGATACGCAGTATTTT. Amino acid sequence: CAISDGEDTQYF.

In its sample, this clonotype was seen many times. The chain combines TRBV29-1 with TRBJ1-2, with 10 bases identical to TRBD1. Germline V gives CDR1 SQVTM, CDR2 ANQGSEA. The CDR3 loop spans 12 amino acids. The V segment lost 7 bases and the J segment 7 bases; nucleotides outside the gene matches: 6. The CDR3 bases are TGCAGCGCCGCCCGGACAGGGGGTGGCTACACCTTC. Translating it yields CSAARTGGGYTF.

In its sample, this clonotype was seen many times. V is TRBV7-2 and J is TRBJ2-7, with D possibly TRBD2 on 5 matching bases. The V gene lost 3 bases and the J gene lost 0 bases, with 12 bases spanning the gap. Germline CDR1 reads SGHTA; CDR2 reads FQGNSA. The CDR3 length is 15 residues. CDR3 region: CASSLPGLGSYEQYF. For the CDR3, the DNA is TGTGCCAGCAGCTTGCCAGGACTGGGCTCCTACGAGCAGTACTTC.

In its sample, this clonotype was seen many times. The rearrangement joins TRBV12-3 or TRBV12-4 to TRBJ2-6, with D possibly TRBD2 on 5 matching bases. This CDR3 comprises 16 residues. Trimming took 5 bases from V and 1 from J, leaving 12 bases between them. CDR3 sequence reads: CASSPPRGSGANVLTF. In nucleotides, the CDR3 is TGTGCCAGCAGTCCCCCGAGAGGGTCTGGGGCCAACGTCCTGACTTTC.

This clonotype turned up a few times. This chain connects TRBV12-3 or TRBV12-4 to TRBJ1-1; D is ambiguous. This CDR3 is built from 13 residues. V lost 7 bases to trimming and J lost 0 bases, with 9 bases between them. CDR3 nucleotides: TGTGCCAGCACCCCAGTCTTGAACACTGAAGCTTTCTTT. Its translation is CASTPVLNTEAFF.

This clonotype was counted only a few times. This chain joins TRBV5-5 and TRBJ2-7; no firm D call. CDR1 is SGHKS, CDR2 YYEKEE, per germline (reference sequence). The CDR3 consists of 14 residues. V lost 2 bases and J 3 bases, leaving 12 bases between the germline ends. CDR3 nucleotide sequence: TGTGCCAGCAGCTTAGAGGCAGGAAGCTACGAGCAGTACTTC. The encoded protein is CASSLEAGSYEQYF.

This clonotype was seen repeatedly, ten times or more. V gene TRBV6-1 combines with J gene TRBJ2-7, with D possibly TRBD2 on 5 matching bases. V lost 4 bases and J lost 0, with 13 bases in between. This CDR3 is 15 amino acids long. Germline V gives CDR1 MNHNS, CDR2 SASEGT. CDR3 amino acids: CASSAAGPSSYEQYF. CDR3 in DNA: TGTGCCAGCAGTGCCGCGGGTCCAAGCTCCTACGAGCAGTACTTC.

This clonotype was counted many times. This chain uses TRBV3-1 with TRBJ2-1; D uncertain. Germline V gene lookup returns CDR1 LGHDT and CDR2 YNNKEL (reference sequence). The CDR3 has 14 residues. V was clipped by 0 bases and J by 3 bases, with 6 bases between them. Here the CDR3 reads CASSQEGVYNEQFF. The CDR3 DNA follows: TGTGCCAGCAGCCAAGAAGGCGTCTACAATGAGCAGTTCTTC.

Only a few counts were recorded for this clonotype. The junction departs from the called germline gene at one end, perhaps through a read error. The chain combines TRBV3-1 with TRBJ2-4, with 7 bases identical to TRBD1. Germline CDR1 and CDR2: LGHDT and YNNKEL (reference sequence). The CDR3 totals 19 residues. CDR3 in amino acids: CASCQAGNRGSVTQNIQYF. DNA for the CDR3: TGTGCCAGCTGCCAAGCTGGGAACAGGGGCAGTGTGACCCAAAACATTCAGTACTTC.

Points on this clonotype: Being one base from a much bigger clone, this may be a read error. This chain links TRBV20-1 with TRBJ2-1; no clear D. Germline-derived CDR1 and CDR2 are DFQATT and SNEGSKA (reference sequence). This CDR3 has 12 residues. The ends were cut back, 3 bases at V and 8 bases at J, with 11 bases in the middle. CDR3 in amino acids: CSASLSGDEQFF. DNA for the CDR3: TGCAGTGCTAGCCTCTCTGGGGATGAGCAGTTCTTC.

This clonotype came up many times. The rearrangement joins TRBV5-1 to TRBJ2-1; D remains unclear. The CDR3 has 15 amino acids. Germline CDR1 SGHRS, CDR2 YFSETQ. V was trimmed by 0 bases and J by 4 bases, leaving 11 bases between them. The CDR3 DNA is TGCGCCAGCAGCTTGGCCGACGGCAGATACAATGAGCAGTTCTTC. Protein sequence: CASSLADGRYNEQFF. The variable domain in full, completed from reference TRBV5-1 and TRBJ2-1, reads KAGVTQTPRYLIKTRGQQVTLSCSPISGHRSVSWYQQTPGQGLQFLFEYFSETQRNKGNFPGRFSGRQFSNSRSEMNVSTLELGDSALYLCASSLADGRYNEQFFGPGTRLTVL.

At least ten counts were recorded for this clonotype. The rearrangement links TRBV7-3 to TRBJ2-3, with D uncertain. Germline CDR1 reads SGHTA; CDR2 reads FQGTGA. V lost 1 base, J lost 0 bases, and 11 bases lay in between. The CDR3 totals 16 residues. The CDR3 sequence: CASSLNPGVSTDTQYF. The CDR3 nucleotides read TGTGCCAGCAGCTTAAACCCAGGCGTCAGCACAGATACGCAGTATTTT.

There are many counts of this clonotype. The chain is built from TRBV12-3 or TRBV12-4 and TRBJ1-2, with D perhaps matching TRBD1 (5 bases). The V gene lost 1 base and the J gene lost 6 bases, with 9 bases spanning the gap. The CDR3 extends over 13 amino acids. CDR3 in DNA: TGTGCCAGCAGTTTAGGGACCAGGGATGGCTACACCTTC. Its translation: CASSLGTRDGYTF.

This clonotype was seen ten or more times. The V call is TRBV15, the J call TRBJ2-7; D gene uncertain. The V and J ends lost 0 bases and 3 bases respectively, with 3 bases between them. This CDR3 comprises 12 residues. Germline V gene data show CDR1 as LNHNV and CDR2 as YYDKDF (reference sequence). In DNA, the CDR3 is TGTGCCACCAGCAGAGATTACTACGAGCAGTACTTC. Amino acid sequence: CATSRDYYEQYF.

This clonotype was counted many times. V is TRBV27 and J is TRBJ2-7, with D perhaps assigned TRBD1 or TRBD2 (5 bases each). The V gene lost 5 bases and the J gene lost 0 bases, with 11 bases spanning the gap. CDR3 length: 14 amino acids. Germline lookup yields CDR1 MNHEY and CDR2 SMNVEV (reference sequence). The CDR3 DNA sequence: TGTGCCAGCAGTGAGGGACGGAGCTCCTACGAGCAGTACTTC. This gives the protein CASSEGRSSYEQYF.